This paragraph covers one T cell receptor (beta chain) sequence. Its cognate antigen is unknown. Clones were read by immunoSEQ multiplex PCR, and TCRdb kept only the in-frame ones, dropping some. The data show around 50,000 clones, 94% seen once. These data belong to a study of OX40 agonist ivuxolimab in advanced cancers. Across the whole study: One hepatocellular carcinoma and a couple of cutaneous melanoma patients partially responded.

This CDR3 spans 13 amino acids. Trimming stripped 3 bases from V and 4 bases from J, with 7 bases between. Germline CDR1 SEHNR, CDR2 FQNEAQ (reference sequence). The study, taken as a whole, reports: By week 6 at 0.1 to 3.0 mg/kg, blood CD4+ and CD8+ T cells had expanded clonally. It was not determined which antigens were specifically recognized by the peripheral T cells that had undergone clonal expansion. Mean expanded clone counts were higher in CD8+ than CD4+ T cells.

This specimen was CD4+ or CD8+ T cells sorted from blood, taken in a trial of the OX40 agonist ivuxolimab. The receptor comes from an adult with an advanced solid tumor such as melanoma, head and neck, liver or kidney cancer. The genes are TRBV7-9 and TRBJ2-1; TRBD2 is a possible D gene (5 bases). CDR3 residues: CASSFRGYNEQFF. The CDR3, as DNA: TGTGCCAGCAGCTTTCGCGGGTACAATGAGCAGTTCTTC. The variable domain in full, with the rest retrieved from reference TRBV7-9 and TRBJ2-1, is DTGVSQNPRHKITKRGQNVTFRCDPISEHNRLYWYRQTLGQGPEFLTYFQNEAQLEKSRLLSDRFSAERPKGSFSTLEIQRTEQGDSAMYLCASSFRGYNEQFFGPGTRLTVL.